This T cell receptor (beta chain) was profiled in a study of T-cell memory formation after mild COVID-19. About the research overall: Clusters of TCRs were largely donor specific.

The CDR3 runs to 14 residues. V lost 1 base, J lost 4 bases, and 5 bases lay in between. Study-level points and caveats: SARS-CoV-2 specificity was not confirmed for second-wave clones peaking on day 37. CD4+ contracting clones were mainly CM and EM; CD8+ ones, EMRA.

Only a few counts were recorded for this clonotype. Its antigen is currently unknown. A 5'RACE reaction primed in the constant segment made cDNA libraries of TCR alpha and TCR beta, and these carried sample barcodes and UMIs. TCRdb re-called the 5' RACE reads with MiXCR, one entry per CDR3 protein. The sample records 200,000 to 250,000 distinct CDR3 sequences, over 9% being singletons. Sequencing was carried out using PBMCs or a T cell subset sorted from them (not recorded which). This TCR came from a man between 18 and 35 years old who had mild COVID-19 (a few samples of this study predate the infection). Cell type and time point are not known. The chain couples TRBV12-3 or TRBV12-4 to TRBJ1-6; D is unresolved. The CDR3 sequence: CASSLGGYNSPLHF. For the CDR3, the DNA is TGTGCCAGCAGTTTAGGTGGATATAATTCACCCCTCCACTTT.